This TCR beta chain is from a study of CD8 T cells in Susac syndrome. Study results and caveats: The authors acknowledged that the study's TCR sequencing and HLA analysis involved relatively few individuals.

Reverse transcription of about 0.45 to 1 ug RNA was carried out with random hexamers. In TCRdb, the immunoSEQ multiplex PCR reads were re-called with MiXCR into one record per CDR3 protein. The sample lists 150,000 to 200,000 distinct CDR3 sequences, 90% to 97% occurring once. Concerning this clonotype itself: Its antigen is currently unknown.

The patients with Susac syndrome were individuals who fulfilled the recently defined diagnostic criteria for disease that was either definite or probable. CDR1 is GTSNPN, CDR2 SVGIG, per germline (reference sequence). This CDR3 has 12 residues. Trimming cost V 0 bases and J 4 bases, with 6 bases left between them. The chain is built from TRBV30 and TRBJ1-2; D is unresolved. The sequencing sample was made of CD4+ T cells from PBMCs. The sequence was obtained from a human donor with Susac syndrome. The CDR3 sequence is CAWSVTGYGYTF. The CDR3 DNA reads as TGTGCCTGGAGTGTAACTGGCTATGGCTACACCTTC.